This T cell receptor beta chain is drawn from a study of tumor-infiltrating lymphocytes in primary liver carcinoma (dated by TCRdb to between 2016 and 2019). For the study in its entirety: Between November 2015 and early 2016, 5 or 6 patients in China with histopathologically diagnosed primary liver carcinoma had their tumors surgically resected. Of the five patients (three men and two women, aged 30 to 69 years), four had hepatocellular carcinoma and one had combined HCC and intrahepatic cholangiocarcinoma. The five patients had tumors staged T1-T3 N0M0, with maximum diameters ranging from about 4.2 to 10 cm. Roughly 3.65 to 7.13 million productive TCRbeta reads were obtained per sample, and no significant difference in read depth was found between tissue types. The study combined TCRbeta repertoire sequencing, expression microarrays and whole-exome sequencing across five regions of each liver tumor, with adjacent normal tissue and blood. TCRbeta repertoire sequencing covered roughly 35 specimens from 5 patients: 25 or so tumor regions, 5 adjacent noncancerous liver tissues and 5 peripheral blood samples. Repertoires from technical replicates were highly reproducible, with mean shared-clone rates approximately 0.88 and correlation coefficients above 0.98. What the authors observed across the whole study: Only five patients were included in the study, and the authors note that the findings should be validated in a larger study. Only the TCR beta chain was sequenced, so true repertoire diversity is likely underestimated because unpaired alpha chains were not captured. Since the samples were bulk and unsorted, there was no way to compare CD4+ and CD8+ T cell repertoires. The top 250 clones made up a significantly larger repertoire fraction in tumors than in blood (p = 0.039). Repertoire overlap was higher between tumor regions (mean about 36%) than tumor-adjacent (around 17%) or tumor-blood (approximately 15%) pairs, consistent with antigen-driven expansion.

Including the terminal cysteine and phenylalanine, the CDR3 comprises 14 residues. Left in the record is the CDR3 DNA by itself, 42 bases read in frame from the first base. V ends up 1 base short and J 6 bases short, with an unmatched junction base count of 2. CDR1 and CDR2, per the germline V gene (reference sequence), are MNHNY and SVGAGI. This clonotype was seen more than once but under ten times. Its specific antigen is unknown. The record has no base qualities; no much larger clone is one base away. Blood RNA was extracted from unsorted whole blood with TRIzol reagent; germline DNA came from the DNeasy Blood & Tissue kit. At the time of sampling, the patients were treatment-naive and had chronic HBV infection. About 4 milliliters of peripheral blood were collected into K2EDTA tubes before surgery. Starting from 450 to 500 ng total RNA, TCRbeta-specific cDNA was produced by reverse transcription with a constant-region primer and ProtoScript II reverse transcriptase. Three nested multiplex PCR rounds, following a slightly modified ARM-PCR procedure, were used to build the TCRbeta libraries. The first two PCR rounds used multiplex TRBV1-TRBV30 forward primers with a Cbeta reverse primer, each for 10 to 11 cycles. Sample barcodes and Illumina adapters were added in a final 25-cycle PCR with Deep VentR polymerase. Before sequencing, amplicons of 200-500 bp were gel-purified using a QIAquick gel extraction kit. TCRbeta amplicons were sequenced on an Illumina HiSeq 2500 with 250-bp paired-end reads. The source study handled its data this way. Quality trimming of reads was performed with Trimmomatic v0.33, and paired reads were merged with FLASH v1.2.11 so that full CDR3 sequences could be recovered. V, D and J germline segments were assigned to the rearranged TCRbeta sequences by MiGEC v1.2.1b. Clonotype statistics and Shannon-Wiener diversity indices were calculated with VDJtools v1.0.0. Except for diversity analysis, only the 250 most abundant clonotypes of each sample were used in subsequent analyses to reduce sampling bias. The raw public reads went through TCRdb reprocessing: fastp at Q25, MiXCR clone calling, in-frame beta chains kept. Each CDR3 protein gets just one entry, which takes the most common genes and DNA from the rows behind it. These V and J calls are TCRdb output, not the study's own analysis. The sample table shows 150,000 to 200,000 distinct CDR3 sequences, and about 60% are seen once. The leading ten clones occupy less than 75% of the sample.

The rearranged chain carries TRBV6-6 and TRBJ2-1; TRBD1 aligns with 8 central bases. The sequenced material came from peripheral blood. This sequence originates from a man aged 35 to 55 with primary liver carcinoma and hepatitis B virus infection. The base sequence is TGTGCCAGCAGTTACTTTACAGGGGGCAATGAGCAGTTCTTC. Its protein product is CASSYFTGGNEQFF.